A single sample is the source of the 16 T cell receptor beta chains below, sequenced in a study of OX40 agonist ivuxolimab in advanced cancers. The method was immunoSEQ multiplex PCR; TCRdb's version includes in-frame clones alone and lacks a portion of them. This table holds about 89,000 clones, approximately 91% found once. The sample was CD4+ or CD8+ T cells sorted from blood, taken in a trial of the OX40 agonist ivuxolimab. These receptors all come from an adult with an advanced solid tumor such as melanoma, head and neck, liver or kidney cancer.

The V call is TRBV28, the J call TRBJ1-2; D possibly corresponds to TRBD1 (6 bases). V lost 6 bases to trimming and J lost 8 bases, with 19 bases between them. The CDR3 extends over 14 amino acids. The germline V gene encodes CDR1 MDHEN and CDR2 SYDVKM. The CDR3 sequence: CASSLQRQARGYTF. As DNA, the CDR3 is TGTGCCAGCAGCTTACAACGACAGGCGAGGGGCTACACCTTC.

The chain links TRBV18 to TRBJ2-4; 7 bases are a match to TRBD1. The germline CDR1 and CDR2 sequences are KGHSH and LQKENI. V dropped 4 bases and J dropped 2; count of bases not matched to a gene: 5. There are 15 residues in the CDR3. The DNA of the CDR3 is TGTGCCAGCTCACACCAGACAGGGCCCAAAAACATTCAGTACTTC. Translation: CASSHQTGPKNIQYF. The whole variable domain, filled in from reference TRBV18 and TRBJ2-4, reads NAGVMQNPRHLVRRRGQEARLRCSPMKGHSHVYWYRQLPEEGLKFMVYLQKENIIDESGMPKERFSAEFPKEGPSILRIQQVVRGDSAAYFCASSHQTGPKNIQYFGAGTRLSVL.

The chain employs TRBV7-9 and TRBJ1-1, with 10 positions matching TRBD1. CDR1 is SEHNR, CDR2 FQNEAQ, per germline (reference sequence). There are 14 residues in the CDR3. Trimming took 4 bases from V and 5 from J; bases not matched to a gene: 4. The CDR3 sequence: CASSYPGQGTEAFF. The DNA for the CDR3 is TGTGCCAGCAGCTACCCGGGACAGGGGACTGAAGCTTTCTTT.

The chain combines TRBV5-1 with TRBJ2-1; 14 positions agree with TRBD2. Germline lookup yields CDR1 SGHRS and CDR2 YFSETQ. CDR3 length: 18 residues. V dropped 0 bases and J dropped 4; count of bases not matched to a gene: 6. The DNA of the CDR3 is TGCGCCAGCAGCTTGGAACCGGGACTAGCGGGAGTATACAATGAGCAGTTCTTC. This codes for CASSLEPGLAGVYNEQFF.

This chain joins TRBV30 and TRBJ1-5; D gene unclear. This CDR3 region has 15 residues. V dropped 1 base and J dropped 5 bases, with 15 bases sitting between them. Germline CDR1 and CDR2: GTSNPN and SVGIG (reference sequence). CDR3 nucleotide sequence: TGTGCCTGGAGTGCCGCCGGGAATATCGATCAGCCCCAGCATTTT. Translation: CAWSAAGNIDQPQHF.

The V gene is TRBV7-9, the J gene TRBJ2-7, with TRBD1 as a possible D gene (6 bases). The CDR3 has 15 residues. V was trimmed by 5 bases and J by 1 base, leaving 15 bases between them. Germline loops: CDR1 SEHNR, CDR2 FQNEAQ (reference sequence). The CDR3 coding sequence is TGTGCCAGCAGCCTAACCGGGACACTTTCCTACGAGCAGTACTTC. Protein: CASSLTGTLSYEQYF. Based on the CDR3 plus reference TRBV7-9 and TRBJ2-7, the full variable domain is DTGVSQNPRHKITKRGQNVTFRCDPISEHNRLYWYRQTLGQGPEFLTYFQNEAQLEKSRLLSDRFSAERPKGSFSTLEIQRTEQGDSAMYLCASSLTGTLSYEQYFGPGTRLTVT.

V and J are TRBV9 and TRBJ2-5; either TRBD1 or TRBD2 may fit D (6 bases each). This CDR3 is built from 15 residues. Germline lookup yields CDR1 SGDLS and CDR2 YYNGEE. The V gene lost 4 bases and the J gene lost 4 bases, with 17 bases spanning the gap. In DNA form, the CDR3 reads TGTGCCAGCAGCTCCACTAGGGGGGAGAGAGAGACCCAGTACTTC. This sequence encodes CASSSTRGERETQYF.

The chain recombines TRBV5-6 with TRBJ1-2, with D tentatively TRBD1 (6 bases). V was cut by 6 bases and J by 4 bases, with 16 bases left in between. Germline V gene sequence: CDR1 SGHDT, CDR2 YYEEEE. The CDR3 contains 14 residues. The CDR3 bases are TGTGCCAGCACCCCGGAGGGGGGTACCTATGGCTACACCTTC. Translated: CASTPEGGTYGYTF. Based on the CDR3 plus reference TRBV5-6 and TRBJ1-2, the full variable domain is DAGVTQSPTHLIKTRGQQVTLRCSPKSGHDTVSWYQQALGQGPQFIFQYYEEEERQRGNFPDRFSGHQFPNYSSELNVNALLLGDSALYLCASTPEGGTYGYTFGSGTRLTVV.

The chain recombines TRBV6-5 with TRBJ1-2; 9 bases align to TRBD1. V trimming: 6 bases; J trimming: 8 bases; junction bases outside the gene matches: 4. The CDR3 length is 12 residues. The germline V gene encodes CDR1 MNHEY and CDR2 SVGAGI. CDR3 loop: CASRTGGWGYTF. For the CDR3, the DNA is TGTGCCAGCAGAACAGGGGGCTGGGGCTACACCTTC.

J is TRBJ2-7 and V is TRBV15; D remains ambiguous. This CDR3 has 13 residues. Germline CDR1 is LNHNV and CDR2 is YYDKDF (reference sequence). V was pared by 5 bases and J by 7 bases, with 15 bases between. CDR3 amino acids: CATSRVLYSEQYF. DNA of the CDR3: TGTGCCACCAGCCGAGTCCTATACTCAGAGCAGTACTTC.

The V gene is TRBV18, the J gene TRBJ2-7, with TRBD2 as a possible D gene (5 bases). The CDR3 spans 14 residues. The V end lost 8 bases, the J end lost 4 bases, and 18 bases lay between the germline ends. Germline V gene sequence: CDR1 KGHSH, CDR2 LQKENI. The DNA of the CDR3 is TGTGCCAGCCGACCGGCGGGCAACCAGTACGAGCAGTACTTC. As protein: CASRPAGNQYEQYF. The full variable domain, rest sourced from reference TRBV18 and TRBJ2-7, is NAGVMQNPRHLVRRRGQEARLRCSPMKGHSHVYWYRQLPEEGLKFMVYLQKENIIDESGMPKERFSAEFPKEGPSILRIQQVVRGDSAAYFCASRPAGNQYEQYFGPGTRLTVT.

The chain has TRBV5-6 and TRBJ1-1; no firm D call. V dropped 4 bases and J dropped 2 bases, with 6 bases sitting between them. The CDR3 totals 12 residues. Per germline, CDR1 SGHDT and CDR2 YYEEEE. The CDR3 DNA reads TGTGCCAGCAGCCTAAAAAACACTGAAGCTTTCTTT. It translates to CASSLKNTEAFF.

The chain links TRBV2 to TRBJ1-2, with D possibly being TRBD1 (6 bases). The CDR3 is 16 amino acids. Trimming left V 6 bases short and J 0 bases short, with 17 bases between. Germline V gene lookup returns CDR1 SNHLY and CDR2 FYNNEI. Written as DNA, the CDR3 is TGTGCCAGCAGCGCAATGGACAGAGGTACTAACTATGGCTACACCTTC. It codes for CASSAMDRGTNYGYTF.

This clone was seen a handful of times. The chain combines TRBV6-5 with TRBJ2-7; either TRBD1 or TRBD2 may fit D (5 bases each). In germline, CDR1 is MNHEY, CDR2 SVGAGI. The CDR3 runs 14 residues. Trimming removed 6 bases at V and 2 bases at J, with 14 bases between. The CDR3 region is CASRGTASTYEQYF. CDR3 bases: TGTGCCAGCAGGGGGACGGCTTCCACCTACGAGCAGTACTTC.

The chain has TRBV12-5 and TRBJ2-2; TRBD2 matches at 10 bases. CDR3 length equals 16 residues. J was trimmed by 4 bases and V by 6 bases; bases with no gene match: 8. The germline gives CDR1 LGHNT, CDR2 FRNRAP. CDR3 region: CASGLQREGLTGELFF. In nucleotides, the CDR3 is TGTGCTAGTGGCCTACAGCGGGAGGGGCTCACCGGGGAGCTGTTTTTT.

The J gene is TRBJ1-1, the V gene TRBV6-5, with D maybe TRBD1 (5 bases). The CDR3 contains 15 residues. The ends were cut back, 2 bases at V and 0 bases at J, with 10 bases in the middle. Per the germline V gene, CDR1 is MNHEY and CDR2 is SVGAGI. The CDR3 coding sequence is TGTGCCAGCAGTTACGCAGCGACAGTGAACACTGAAGCTTTCTTT. Translating gives CASSYAATVNTEAFF.